Below are 23 T cell receptor beta chains sequenced from a single sample in a study of shared clonotypes between healthy human individuals. Only in-frame clones appear in the TCRdb table, and some are missing; sequencing was by immunoSEQ multiplex PCR. This table has about 2.4 million clones, approximately 94% appearing once. The sequenced material came from naive CD4+ T cells sorted from blood. The subset denotes: CD45RA+ positively selected. Receptor source: a man younger than 30 in good health.

This chain links TRBV7-2 with TRBJ2-3, with a weak D call TRBD2 (5 bases). V lost 5 bases and J lost 0, with 18 bases in between. The CDR3 runs 17 residues. The V gene's germline CDR1 is SGHTA and CDR2 FQGNSA. The CDR3 nucleotides read TGTGCCAGCAGCCGGCAAGGGAGCGCAGCTAGCACAGATACGCAGTATTTT. Amino acid sequence: CASSRQGSAASTDTQYF.

This chain connects TRBV5-5 to TRBJ2-3; 7 bases fit TRBD1. The CDR3 is made up of 15 amino acids. The junction had 6 bases not matched to a gene; V was cut back by 5 bases and J by 0 bases. Germline-derived CDR1 and CDR2 are SGHKS and YYEKEE (reference sequence). The CDR3 here is CASRWGTVSTDTQYF. The DNA for the CDR3 is TGTGCCAGCAGATGGGGGACAGTTAGCACAGATACGCAGTATTTT.

The chain is built from TRBV10-3 and TRBJ2-2, with 7 bases that match TRBD1. This CDR3 is 15 amino acids long. The germline CDR1 and CDR2 sequences are ENHRY and SYGVKD. V shed 6 bases and J 0 bases; nucleotides not matched to a gene: 4. The CDR3 loop reads CAIRRGQSNTGELFF. CDR3 nucleotide sequence: TGTGCCATCAGACGGGGACAGTCGAACACCGGGGAGCTGTTTTTT.

Turning to this clone: Distinct nucleotide sequences in the sample also encode this CDR3. V usage is TRBV5-1 and J usage is TRBJ1-1; TRBD1 matches 7 bases. Germline loops: CDR1 SGHRS, CDR2 YFSETQ. CDR3 length: 14 amino acids. J gave up 2 bases and V 3 bases, and 4 bases lay outside the gene matches. The CDR3 loop is CASSSQGSNTEAFF. The CDR3 coding sequence is TGCGCCAGCAGCTCACAGGGGTCCAACACTGAAGCTTTCTTT.

The gene calls are TRBV4-2 and TRBJ2-3, with 14 bases fitting TRBD2. V gave up 0 bases and J gave up 2 bases; unmatched junction bases: 4. This CDR3 contains 18 residues. The germline gives CDR1 LGHNA, CDR2 YNFKEQ. This chain's CDR3 is CASSQDWTSGGFTDTQYF. CDR3 coding DNA: TGTGCCAGCAGCCAAGACTGGACTAGCGGGGGGTTCACAGATACGCAGTATTTT.

The chain recombines TRBV5-6 with TRBJ2-1; D is ambiguous. V was pared by 2 bases and J by 0 bases, with 9 bases between. The V gene's germline CDR1 is SGHDT and CDR2 YYEEEE. The CDR3 runs to 15 residues. CDR3 region: CASSFSPSSYNEQFF. The CDR3 DNA is TGTGCCAGCAGCTTCTCCCCTAGCTCCTACAATGAGCAGTTCTTC. Complete variable domain (other parts from reference TRBV5-6 and TRBJ2-1): DAGVTQSPTHLIKTRGQQVTLRCSPKSGHDTVSWYQQALGQGPQFIFQYYEEEERQRGNFPDRFSGHQFPNYSSELNVNALLLGDSALYLCASSFSPSSYNEQFFGPGTRLTVL.

The CDR3 DNA follows: TGCGCCAGCTCGACGGGGAATAATTCACCCCTCCACTTT. This translates into CASSTGNNSPLHF. The chain has TRBV10-1 and TRBJ1-6; D gene ambiguous. The germline gives CDR1 WNHNN, CDR2 SYGVQD (reference sequence). There are 13 residues in the CDR3. V was cut by 8 bases and J by 5 bases, with 10 bases left in between.

CDR3 DNA: TGTGCCAGCAGCCAAGGGGACAGGCCCCAAGAGACCCAGTACTTC. Its protein product is CASSQGDRPQETQYF. This chain links TRBV14 with TRBJ2-5; 8 positions match TRBD1. The trim removed 1 base at V and 1 base at J, leaving 2 bases unmatched. This CDR3 region has 15 residues. Germline V CDR1 and CDR2: SGHDN, FVKESK.

The chain joins TRBV27 to TRBJ1-5; no firm D call. Per germline, CDR1 MNHEY and CDR2 SMNVEV (reference sequence). The CDR3 totals 16 residues. V shed 6 bases and J shed 7 bases, with 22 bases lying between them. The DNA of the CDR3 is TGTGCCAGCAGCCTCGCAGGAGGACTCGAGGGACAGCCCCAGCATTTT. Its translation: CASSLAGGLEGQPQHF.

This clone was observed a single time. The chain employs TRBV30 and TRBJ2-1; a weak D match, TRBD1 (6 bases). The CDR3 consists of 15 residues. Germline V gene lookup returns CDR1 GTSNPN and CDR2 SVGIG (reference sequence). The V end was cut by 7 bases, the J end by 8 bases, with 24 bases between. In DNA, the CDR3 is TGTGCCTTCCTTAGGTGGGGGCCCTTAGACGATGAGCAGTTCTTC. This translates into CAFLRWGPLDDEQFF.

Comments on this clone: The sample holds other DNA sequences that translate to the same CDR3. The rearrangement uses TRBV6-1 and TRBJ2-7; D is ambiguous. The CDR3 runs 11 residues. CDR1 and CDR2 (germline): MNHNS, SASEGT. Trimming pared 3 bases from V and 4 bases from J, leaving 4 bases between. The chain's CDR3 is CASSDRYEQYF. The CDR3 DNA sequence: TGTGCCAGCAGTGATCGTTACGAGCAGTACTTC.

The chain employs TRBV11-2 and TRBJ2-2; unclear D gene. The CDR3 runs to 14 residues. The germline V gene has CDR1 SGHAT and CDR2 FQNNGV. V lost 8 bases to trimming and J lost 1 base, with 11 bases between them. CDR3 DNA: TGTGCCAGCGGTGAAAGGTTGAACACCGGGGAGCTGTTTTTT. Translated, it gives CASGERLNTGELFF.

The chain employs TRBV28 and TRBJ1-5; tentative D call: TRBD1 (6 bases). This CDR3 is built from 19 residues. The V gene's germline CDR1 is MDHEN and CDR2 SYDVKM. The V gene lost 2 bases and the J gene lost 0 bases, with 20 bases spanning the gap. The CDR3 nucleotides are TGTGCCAGCAGTTTACCCAGAGGAGGAGGGGGAGTTAGCAATCAGCCCCAGCATTTT. This codes for CASSLPRGGGGVSNQPQHF.

This sequence joins TRBV15 and TRBJ2-1, with D tentatively TRBD1 (6 bases). The CDR3 is 16 residues long. V lost 0 bases to trimming and J lost 9 bases, with 18 bases between them. From germline, CDR1 is LNHNV and CDR2 YYDKDF (reference sequence). CDR3 sequence: CATSRDTGTYASEQFF. CDR3 in DNA: TGTGCCACCAGCAGAGATACCGGGACATACGCAAGTGAGCAGTTCTTC.

The CDR3: CASSYWGGSNYGYTF. The CDR3 coding sequence is TGTGCCAGCAGTTACTGGGGGGGATCTAACTATGGCTACACCTTC. The chain couples TRBV6-5 to TRBJ1-2; tentatively, D is TRBD1 (5 bases). Germline V gene data show CDR1 as MNHEY and CDR2 as SVGAGI. CDR3 length: 15 residues. V shed 1 base and J shed 0 bases, with 9 bases lying between them.

The chain is built from TRBV9 and TRBJ2-3; 10 bases map to TRBD2. The V gene's germline CDR1 is SGDLS and CDR2 YYNGEE. V lost 0 bases and J lost 5; bases outside the gene matches: 3. The CDR3 is made up of 15 amino acids. CDR3 region: CASSVGTSGKDTQYF. Here the CDR3 DNA reads TGTGCCAGCAGCGTAGGAACTAGCGGGAAAGATACGCAGTATTTT.

The chain links TRBV7-2 to TRBJ2-7, with 7 bases lining up with TRBD1. Germline V gene sequence: CDR1 SGHTA, CDR2 FQGNSA. CDR3 length: 15 residues. V lost 5 bases and J lost 6; bases outside the gene matches: 13. CDR3 nucleotide sequence: TGTGCCAGCAGCCCCAGGGTGCTAGGGGGCTTCGAGCAGTACTTC. It encodes CASSPRVLGGFEQYF.

The chain uses TRBV29-1 and TRBJ2-5, with D possibly matching TRBD2 (5 bases). V was clipped by 8 bases and J by 5 bases, with 12 bases between them. The CDR3 has 11 amino acids. Looked up from germline, CDR1 is SQVTM and CDR2 is ANQGSEA. Written as DNA, the CDR3 is TGCAGCCTAGCCTTCGGGGAGACCCAGTACTTC. It is translated as CSLAFGETQYF.

The chain employs TRBV27 and TRBJ2-1; tentatively, D is TRBD1 or TRBD2 (5 bases each). V shed 4 bases and J shed 6 bases, with 10 bases lying between them. CDR1 and CDR2 from the germline V gene are MNHEY and SMNVEV (reference sequence). CDR3 length: 13 residues. CDR3 DNA sequence: TGTGCCAGCAGTTGGGGACCTTTCAATGAGCAGTTCTTC. Encoded protein: CASSWGPFNEQFF.

To note about this clone: This specimen includes other DNA sequences encoding the same CDR3. The genes are TRBV19 and TRBJ2-7; tentative D call: TRBD1 (5 bases). The CDR3 is made up of 14 amino acids. Germline V gene lookup returns CDR1 LNHDA and CDR2 SQIVND (reference sequence). Trimming removed 1 base at V and 0 bases at J, with 7 bases between. The CDR3, as DNA: TGTGCCAGTAGTATAGGGGGCAGCTCCTACGAGCAGTACTTC. It specifies CASSIGGSSYEQYF.

The V call is TRBV25-1, the J call TRBJ2-1, with 7 nucleotides matching TRBD2. The CDR3 runs 11 residues. CDR1 and CDR2 from the germline V gene are MGHDK and SYGVNS. Germline trimming cut 9 bases from V and 10 bases from J; bases unmatched to any gene: 6. The CDR3, as DNA: TGTGCCAGTTGGTCTAGCGGCGAGCAGTTCTTC. Its protein product is CASWSSGEQFF.

The chain uses TRBV6-4 and TRBJ1-6; a possible D gene is TRBD1 (5 bases). The CDR3 contains 15 residues. Germline V gene sequence: CDR1 MRHNA, CDR2 SNTAGT. The germline V and J ends were trimmed by 7 bases and 7 bases, with 17 bases remaining between them. The CDR3 spells CASKEQAPGNSPLHF. Here the CDR3 DNA reads TGTGCCAGCAAGGAACAGGCCCCGGGGAATTCACCCCTCCACTTT.

CDR3 region: CASSVQRGAYEQYF. In DNA, the CDR3 is TGTGCCAGCAGTGTACAGCGGGGCGCCTACGAGCAGTACTTC. The chain is built from TRBV2 and TRBJ2-7; TRBD2 aligns across 7 bases. CDR1 is SNHLY and CDR2 is FYNNEI in the germline V gene. J lost 2 bases, V lost 4 bases, and 5 bases had no gene match. The CDR3 is made up of 14 amino acids.